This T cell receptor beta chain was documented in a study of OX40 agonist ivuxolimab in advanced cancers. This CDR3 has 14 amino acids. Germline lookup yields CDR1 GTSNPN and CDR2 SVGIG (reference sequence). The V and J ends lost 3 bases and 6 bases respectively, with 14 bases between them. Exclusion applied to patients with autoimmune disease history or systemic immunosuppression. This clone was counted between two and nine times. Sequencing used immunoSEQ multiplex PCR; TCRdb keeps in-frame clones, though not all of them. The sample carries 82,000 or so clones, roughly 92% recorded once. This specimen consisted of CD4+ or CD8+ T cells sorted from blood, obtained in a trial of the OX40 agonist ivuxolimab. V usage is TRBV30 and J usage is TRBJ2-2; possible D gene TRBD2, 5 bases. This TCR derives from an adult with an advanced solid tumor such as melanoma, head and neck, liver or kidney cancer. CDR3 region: CAWRRVREAGELFF. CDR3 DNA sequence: TGTGCCTGGAGGCGGGTGAGGGAAGCCGGGGAGCTGTTTTTT. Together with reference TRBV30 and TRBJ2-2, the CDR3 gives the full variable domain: SQTIHQWPATLVQPVGSPLSLECTVEGTSNPNLYWYRQAAGRGLQLLFYSVGIGQISSEVPQNLSASRPQDRQFILSSKKLLLSDSGFYLCAWRRVREAGELFFGEGSRLTVL.